This T cell receptor beta chain was profiled in a study of early T cells in non-severe SARS-CoV-2 infection. Study summary: Unpaired chains resulted from sequencing bulk RNA of unsorted whole blood.

Study-wide results and limits: VDJdb matching skewed toward anti-spike CD8 responses, missing private and CD4 specificities.

Individual cDNA molecules received unique molecular identifiers. Via MiXCR, TCRdb re-called the 5' RACE reads, giving one row per CDR3 protein. The sample carries about 50,000 distinct CDR3 sequences, about 6.3% recorded once. V lost 5 bases and J lost 3; bases outside the gene matches: 7. Germline CDR1 and CDR2: SGHTA and FQGNSA. CDR3 length equals 14 residues. This clonotype was seen ten or more times. Its antigen is not known. The rearrangement joins TRBV7-2 to TRBJ2-7; 7 bases map to TRBD1. The TCR comes from an adult who was a healthcare worker with PCR-confirmed SARS-CoV-2 infection or an uninfected control (not recorded which). Sequencing was performed on whole blood, taken at baseline. The CDR3: CASSARQGDYEQYF. CDR3 nucleotide sequence: TGTGCCAGCAGCGCCAGACAGGGCGACTACGAGCAGTACTTC.